This T cell receptor (beta chain) was found in a study of blood T cell repertoires in COVID-19. Whole-study context: T cells, B-cell-depleted T cells, or PBMCs provided the cDNA or gDNA that served as material.

As processed by the authors: Reference gene primers were amplified, and this amplification served to estimate nucleated cell counts. The method was immunoSEQ multiplex PCR; TCRdb's version includes in-frame clones alone and lacks a portion of them. V and J calls and clone size are given by that table; D and trimming were obtained from the DNA. The repertoire holds more than 100,000 clones, with about 89% as singletons. Germline CDR1 reads SGHDT; CDR2 reads YYEEEE. There are 15 residues in the CDR3. With V trimmed by 0 bases and J by 3 bases, 4 bases remained unmatched. Sequencing was carried out using peripheral blood. The chain links TRBV5-6 to TRBJ2-3, with 7 nucleotides matching TRBD1. The receptor's source is a middle-aged man with active or convalescent COVID-19. CDR3 sequence: CASSLVAGGTDTQYF. DNA of the CDR3: TGTGCCAGCAGCTTGGTTGCAGGGGGTACAGATACGCAGTATTTT.